This is a list of T cell receptor beta chains from one sample in a study of blood T cell repertoires in COVID-19. Some clones are missing from TCRdb's copy, which holds only in-frame ones; the method was immunoSEQ multiplex PCR. The sample has about 480,000 clones; 70% to 90% are singletons. The sample comprised PBMCs or T cells enriched from blood (not recorded which). The receptors originated from a woman younger than 30 with acute COVID-19. The conserved cysteine and the conserved F or W are not part of the CDR3 here. D genes are given only for firm matches. Clone size appears in some rows only: once, few, many, or a class for an expanded clone.

J gene,D gene,clone size,V gene,CDR3 protein
TRBJ2-3,TRBD1,.,TRBV5-1,ASSLGDRGITDTQY
TRBJ1-3,TRBD1,.,TRBV18,ASSPLQGDSSGNTIY
TRBJ2-5,TRBD2,.,TRBV28,ASSLGLAGGQETQY
TRBJ1-5,.,.,TRBV19,ASSIGRAQPQH
TRBJ2-7,.,.,TRBV18,ASSPRTGSYEQY
TRBJ2-7,TRBD2,.,TRBV27,ASSPRTSGSGEQY
TRBJ2-1,TRBD2,.,TRBV28,ASSTRQGLSGRDNYNEQF
TRBJ2-7,TRBD1,.,TRBV9,ASSNGQGGYEQY
TRBJ1-3,.,.,TRBV16,ASSLSLNTIY
TRBJ1-2,.,.,TRBV30,AWTGINYGYT
TRBJ1-1,.,.,TRBV19,ASRTVDTGNTEAF
TRBJ1-5,TRBD1,.,TRBV7-2,ASSSDRLRPQH
TRBJ1-2,.,.,TRBV29-1,SVEGGARGYT
TRBJ1-1,.,few,TRBV11-2,ASRPHAQGTEAF
TRBJ2-5,.,.,TRBV19,ASSKGKRETQY
TRBJ2-4,TRBD2,.,TRBV2,ASSEAPSGRLDIQY
TRBJ2-1,.,.,TRBV2,ASSAREGFYNEQF
TRBJ2-4,.,.,TRBV9,ASSGTVTNIQY
TRBJ1-2,TRBD1,.,TRBV9,ASSDAPGTGAFGGYT
TRBJ2-7,TRBD2,.,TRBV29-1,SVLTGTSGNYEQY
TRBJ1-1,.,.,TRBV3-1/TRBV3-2,ASSQVAVNTEAF
TRBJ2-2,TRBD2,.,TRBV7-7,ASSLDLAGIVSGELF